This T cell receptor (beta chain) originates from a study of blood T cell repertoires in COVID-19. In the study overall: The United States, Italy and Spain provided the acute and convalescent COVID-19 samples. T cells, B-cell-depleted T cells, or PBMCs provided the cDNA or gDNA that served as material.

In the study's own analysis: Amplification from reference gene primers served as the basis for estimated nucleated cell counts. Only in-frame clones appear in the TCRdb table, and some are missing; sequencing was by immunoSEQ multiplex PCR. That table gives V, J and clone size, and the DNA gave D and trimming. The table lists about 70,000 clones, 89% of them singletons. The V and J ends lost 2 bases and 4 bases respectively, with 8 bases between them. The CDR3 is made up of 13 amino acids. Germline CDR1 and CDR2: ENHRY and SYGVKD. What was sequenced was peripheral blood. This sequence was found in a man aged 45-65 years with active COVID-19. The chain has TRBV10-3 and TRBJ1-2, with D uncertain. The CDR3: CAISEREFYGYTF. CDR3 sequence (DNA): TGTGCCATCAGTGAGCGAGAGTTCTATGGCTACACCTTC.